This T cell receptor beta chain derives from a study of beta chain features in type 1 diabetes. Study observations and caveats: Across all four CD4+ subsets, people with type 1 diabetes showed modestly shorter TCRB CDR3s. More deletions and fewer insertions at VDJ junctions were seen in type 1 diabetes patients.

Donors contributed one heparinised blood draw apiece, averaging about 120 mL. This clone was observed a handful of times. As yet, its antigen is unknown. The germline gives CDR1 SGHVS, CDR2 FQNEAQ. This CDR3 region has 14 residues. Trimming left V 5 bases short and J 2 bases short, with 10 bases between. All of the isolated RNA was reverse transcribed, so expressed TCRB transcripts were sequenced. Assay: immunoSEQ multiplex PCR; the TCRdb copy retains only in-frame clones and omits some. The repertoire holds 970,000 or so clones, with roughly 15% as singletons. Sequenced input: naive CD4+ T cells from blood. This chain links TRBV7-8 with TRBJ2-1; D is unresolved. This receptor was identified in a woman under 30 in good health. CDR3 residues: CASSPRRTYNEQFF. DNA for the CDR3: TGTGCCAGCAGCCCAAGGCGAACCTACAATGAGCAGTTCTTC.